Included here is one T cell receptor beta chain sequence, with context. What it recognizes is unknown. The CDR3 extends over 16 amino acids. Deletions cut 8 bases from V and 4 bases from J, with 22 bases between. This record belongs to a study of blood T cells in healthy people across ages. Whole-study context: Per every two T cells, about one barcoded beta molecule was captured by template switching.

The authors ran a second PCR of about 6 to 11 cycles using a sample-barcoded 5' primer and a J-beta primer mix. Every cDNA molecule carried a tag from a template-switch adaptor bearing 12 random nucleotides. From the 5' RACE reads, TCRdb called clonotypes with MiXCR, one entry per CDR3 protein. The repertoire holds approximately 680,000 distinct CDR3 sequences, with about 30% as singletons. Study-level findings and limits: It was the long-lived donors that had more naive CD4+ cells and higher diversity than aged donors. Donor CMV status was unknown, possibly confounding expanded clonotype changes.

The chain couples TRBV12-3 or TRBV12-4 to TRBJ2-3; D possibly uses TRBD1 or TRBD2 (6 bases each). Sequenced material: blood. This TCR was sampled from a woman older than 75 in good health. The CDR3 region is CASQPRGAGGADTQYF. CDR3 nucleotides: TGTGCCAGCCAGCCTAGGGGGGCCGGGGGCGCAGATACGCAGTATTTT.